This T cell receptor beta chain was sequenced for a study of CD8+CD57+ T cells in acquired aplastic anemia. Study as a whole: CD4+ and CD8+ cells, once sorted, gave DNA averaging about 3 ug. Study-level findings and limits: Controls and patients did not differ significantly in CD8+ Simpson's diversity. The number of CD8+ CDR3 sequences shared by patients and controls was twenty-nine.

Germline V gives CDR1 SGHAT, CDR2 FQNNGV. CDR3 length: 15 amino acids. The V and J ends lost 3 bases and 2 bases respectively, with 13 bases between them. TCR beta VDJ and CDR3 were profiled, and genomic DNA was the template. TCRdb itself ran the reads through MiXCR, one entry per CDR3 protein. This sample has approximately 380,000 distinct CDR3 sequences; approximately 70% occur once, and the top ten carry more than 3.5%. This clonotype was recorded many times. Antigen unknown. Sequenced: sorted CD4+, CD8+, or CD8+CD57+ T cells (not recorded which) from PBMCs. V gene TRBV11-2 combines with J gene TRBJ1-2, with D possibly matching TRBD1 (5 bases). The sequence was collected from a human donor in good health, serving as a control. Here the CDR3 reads CASSLGLGNNYGYTF. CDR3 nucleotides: TGTGCCAGCAGCTTGGGGCTAGGGAACAACTATGGCTACACCTTC.